What follows are 27 T cell receptor beta chains derived from one specimen sequenced in a study of Ad26.COV2.S vaccination and SARS-CoV-2 variants (dated by TCRdb to the early 2020s). The library was made by the immunoSEQ multiplex PCR assay. TCRdb re-hosts the immuneACCESS table, in-frame sequences only. Its copies lack some clones; in the studies checked, an unresolved V gene accounts for under half of them, and the cause for the rest is not known. This sample holds around 400,000 clones; about nine tenths were observed only once. The ten largest clonotypes hold over 1.5% of the sample. The intended sense of this specimen's treatment or condition label: some 20 received Ad26.COV2.S at low or high dose, single or two shots; roughly five received placebo; per-sample allocation not given. For vaccine and placebo recipients, the sequenced repertoires came from samples collected on day 63 after the first injection.

Sample: peripheral blood, taken in a trial of Ad26.COV2.S vaccine versus placebo. These receptors all come from a person aged 18 to 65 who received the Ad26.COV2.S COVID-19 vaccine or a placebo.

This clone was counted a single time. The chain carries TRBV7-2 and TRBJ1-3; D is unresolved. Trimming cost V 2 bases and J 2 bases, with 4 bases left between them. Germline CDR1 SGHTA, CDR2 FQGNSA. The CDR3 runs 13 residues. In nucleotides, the CDR3 is TGTGCCAGCAGCTTACGGACTGGAAACACCATATATTTT. It encodes CASSLRTGNTIYF.

In DNA, the CDR3 is TGTGCCAGCAGTTTTCCGACAGGGGGCCCCAGGAACACTGAAGCTTTCTTT. Protein: CASSFPTGGPRNTEAFF. The V gene is TRBV28, the J gene TRBJ1-1; 10 bases align to TRBD1. CDR3 length: 17 amino acids. Germline V gives CDR1 MDHEN, CDR2 SYDVKM. The ends lost 3 bases at V and 1 base at J; junction bases unmatched: 8.

The rearrangement links TRBV19 to TRBJ1-3, with no clear D. Per germline, CDR1 LNHDA and CDR2 SQIVND (reference sequence). This CDR3 is 12 amino acids long. The V end lost 6 bases, the J end lost 0 bases, and 3 bases lay between the germline ends. The CDR3 protein is CASRISGNTIYF. Written as DNA, the CDR3 is TGTGCCAGTAGAATCTCTGGAAACACCATATATTTT.

This clone appeared a single time. This chain connects TRBV12-3 or TRBV12-4 to TRBJ2-1; D is unclear. V was shortened by 6 bases and J by 6 bases, with 9 bases between the two germline ends. The CDR3 runs to 12 residues. This CDR3 reads CASRELGNEQFF. CDR3 coding DNA: TGTGCCAGCAGAGAATTGGGCAATGAGCAGTTCTTC.

Only a few counts were recorded for this clone. This sequence joins TRBV2 and TRBJ2-7; 9 positions agree with TRBD1. Germline assignment: CDR1 SNHLY and CDR2 FYNNEI. Trimming cost V 4 bases and J 4 bases; bases outside gene matches: 5. This CDR3 spans 14 amino acids. This CDR3 is CASSVHGQGYEQYF. CDR3 bases: TGTGCCAGCAGTGTCCACGGACAGGGGTACGAGCAGTACTTC. The full variable domain, completed using reference TRBV2 and TRBJ2-7, is EPEVTQTPSHQVTQMGQEVILRCVPISNHLYFYWYRQILGQKVEFLVSFYNNEISEKSEIFDDQFSVERPDGSNFTLKIRSTKLEDSAMYFCASSVHGQGYEQYFGPGTRLTVT.

The chain is built from TRBV19 and TRBJ1-2; 7 bases line up with TRBD1. Looked up from germline, CDR1 is LNHDA and CDR2 is SQIVND (reference sequence). J lost 5 bases, V lost 7 bases, and 10 bases had no gene match. The length of the CDR3 is 14 residues. CDR3 sequence reads: CASTTTGTRYGYTF. The CDR3 region has the DNA TGTGCCAGTACCACGACAGGGACTAGGTATGGCTACACCTTC. The full variable domain, rest sourced from reference TRBV19 and TRBJ1-2, is DGGITQSPKYLFRKEGQNVTLSCEQNLNHDAMYWYRQDPGQGLRLIYYSQIVNDFQKGDIAEGYSVSREKKESFPLTVTSAQKNPTAFYLCASTTTGTRYGYTFGSGTRLTVV.

V usage is TRBV29-1 and J usage is TRBJ1-1; 9 bases match TRBD1. The CDR3 totals 14 residues. The V segment lost 4 bases and the J segment 5 bases; nucleotides outside the gene matches: 8. Per germline, CDR1 SQVTM and CDR2 ANQGSEA. Written as DNA, the CDR3 is TGCAGCGTTGGAACAGGGGGCGTAGGTACTGAAGCTTTCTTT. Its translation: CSVGTGGVGTEAFF.

This clone was recorded only once. The chain combines TRBV10-3 with TRBJ2-3, with D tentatively TRBD1 (6 bases). Germline V gene data show CDR1 as ENHRY and CDR2 as SYGVKD. V lost 4 bases and J 2 bases, leaving 10 bases between the germline ends. There are 14 residues in the CDR3. CDR3 nucleotide sequence: TGTGCCATCAGTGGAGACAGGAACACAGATACGCAGTATTTT. Amino acid sequence: CAISGDRNTDTQYF.

The chain couples TRBV7-9 to TRBJ1-3, with TRBD1 matching 7 bases. In germline, CDR1 is SEHNR, CDR2 FQNEAQ (reference sequence). The V and J ends lost 5 bases and 2 bases, in that order; junction bases with no gene match: 6. The CDR3 contains 15 residues. This chain's CDR3 is CASSVGTDPGNTIYF. CDR3 sequence (DNA): TGTGCCAGCAGCGTCGGGACAGATCCTGGAAACACCATATATTTT.

This rearrangement joins TRBV19 to TRBJ2-2; tentatively, D is TRBD2 (6 bases). Germline V gives CDR1 LNHDA, CDR2 SQIVND (reference sequence). The V and J ends lost 8 bases and 1 base respectively, with 11 bases between them. This CDR3 has 14 amino acids. In nucleotides, the CDR3 is TGTGCCAGTGGCGGGACGGTGAACACCGGGGAGCTGTTTTTT. Protein sequence: CASGGTVNTGELFF.

On this clone itself: Sequence at one end of the junction differs from germline and may be a read error. The V and J genes are TRBV7-9 and TRBJ1-1; D not certain. Germline-derived CDR1 and CDR2 are SEHNR and FQNEAQ (reference sequence). The CDR3 contains 9 residues. The CDR3 protein is CASSLRTGF. In DNA, the CDR3 is TGTGCCAGCAGCTTGCGGACTGGGTTT.

The chain joins TRBV2 to TRBJ1-3; perhaps TRBD1 as D (5 bases). The V and J ends lost 6 bases and 2 bases respectively, with 11 bases between them. CDR1 is SNHLY and CDR2 is FYNNEI in the germline V gene. This CDR3 has 14 residues. The CDR3 reads CASSQTVPGNTIYF. The CDR3 DNA sequence: TGTGCCAGCAGCCAGACAGTGCCTGGAAACACCATATATTTT.

Remarks on this clone: Other nucleotide sequences in the sample specify the same CDR3. V and J are TRBV28 and TRBJ2-7; D unclear. Looked up from germline, CDR1 is MDHEN and CDR2 is SYDVKM. V gave up 5 bases and J gave up 2 bases, with 7 bases separating them. CDR3 length: 12 residues. The CDR3 loop is CASSPDPYEQYF. Here the CDR3 DNA reads TGTGCCAGCAGTCCGGACCCCTACGAGCAGTACTTC.

The CDR3 sequence: CASSLASGETQYF. CDR3 nucleotide sequence: TGTGCCAGCAGCTTAGCTTCTGGGGAGACCCAGTACTTC. This chain connects TRBV11-2 to TRBJ2-5; D is uncertain. Germline CDR1 is SGHAT and CDR2 is FQNNGV. This CDR3 spans 13 amino acids. V lost 1 base and J lost 5, with 8 bases in between.

V usage is TRBV7-2 and J usage is TRBJ2-4, with 8 bases lining up with TRBD1. The CDR3 runs 17 residues. Trimming removed 1 base from V and 4 bases from J; junction bases left unmatched: 9. The germline V gene encodes CDR1 SGHTA and CDR2 FQGNSA. Here the CDR3 reads CASSLGLGQGGKNIQYF. In nucleotides, the CDR3 is TGTGCCAGCAGCTTAGGGTTAGGACAGGGAGGAAAAAACATTCAGTACTTC.

This clone was observed a single time. The genes are TRBV19 and TRBJ1-2, with a tentative D call TRBD1 (6 bases). Trimming stripped 5 bases from V and 6 bases from J, with 19 bases between. The CDR3 consists of 15 residues. The germline gives CDR1 LNHDA, CDR2 SQIVND (reference sequence). CDR3 sequence: CASSVFRGKGHGYTF. CDR3 coding DNA: TGTGCCAGTAGTGTCTTCAGGGGAAAGGGGCATGGCTACACCTTC.

The chain uses TRBV2 and TRBJ1-1, with D possibly being TRBD1 (6 bases). V lost 7 bases, J lost 4 bases, and 16 bases lay in between. Germline loops: CDR1 SNHLY, CDR2 FYNNEI. The CDR3 extends over 14 amino acids. This chain's CDR3 is CASNLAGGGTEAFF. The CDR3 DNA follows: TGTGCCAGCAACCTCGCGGGGGGCGGCACTGAAGCTTTCTTT.

This chain links TRBV3-1 (or the pseudogene TRBV3-2) with TRBJ2-3, with 7 bases that match TRBD2. CDR1 and CDR2 from the germline V gene are LGHDT and YNNKEL (reference sequence). Trimming took 4 bases from V and 0 from J; bases not matched to a gene: 4. The CDR3 spans 15 residues. The CDR3 DNA follows: TGTGCCAGCAGCCGGAGCGGGGTTAGCACAGATACGCAGTATTTT. It encodes CASSRSGVSTDTQYF.

The chain uses TRBV9 and TRBJ2-1; a weak D match, TRBD1 (6 bases). CDR1 is SGDLS, CDR2 YYNGEE, per germline. The CDR3 has 15 residues. Trimming pared 0 bases from V and 8 bases from J, leaving 15 bases between. This chain's CDR3 is CASSVGAGVGDEQFF. The CDR3 DNA reads TGTGCCAGCAGCGTAGGGGCAGGGGTAGGGGATGAGCAGTTCTTC.

This clone was seen just once. The rearrangement joins TRBV5-1 to TRBJ1-2; D is unresolved. Looked up from germline, CDR1 is SGHRS and CDR2 is YFSETQ. The V and J ends lost 2 bases and 0 bases respectively, with 8 bases between them. The CDR3 has 14 residues. CDR3 loop: CASSLPDPNYGYTF. The DNA for the CDR3 is TGCGCCAGCAGCTTACCTGATCCTAACTATGGCTACACCTTC.

The chain combines TRBV5-8 with TRBJ1-2; D is undetermined. V was pared by 1 base and J by 3 bases, with 13 bases between. The CDR3 runs 15 residues. CDR1 is SGHTS, CDR2 YDEGEE, per germline. Written as DNA, the CDR3 is TGTGCCAGCAGCTTGCGAGGGTCAAGCTACTATGGCTACACCTTC. This encodes CASSLRGSSYYGYTF.

The chain links TRBV6-5 to TRBJ2-7, with TRBD1 identical over 7 bases. Trimming took 7 bases from V and 2 from J; bases not matched to a gene: 11. This CDR3 has 15 residues. Germline CDR1 is MNHEY and CDR2 is SVGAGI. The CDR3 is CASIGSGQRTYEQYF. The CDR3 DNA follows: TGTGCCAGCATTGGGTCGGGACAGCGGACCTACGAGCAGTACTTC.

The rearrangement links TRBV24-1 to TRBJ2-2, with no clear D. The CDR3 is made up of 14 amino acids. Germline assignment: CDR1 KGHDR and CDR2 SFDVKD. V lost 5 bases, J lost 5 bases, and 11 bases lay in between. CDR3 in DNA: TGTGCCACCAGTGGGCAGACTGGGACCGGGGAGCTGTTTTTT. This translates into CATSGQTGTGELFF.

The genes are TRBV19 and TRBJ1-3; possible D gene TRBD1, 5 bases. The CDR3 runs 14 residues. CDR1 and CDR2 (germline): LNHDA, SQIVND (reference sequence). Trimming cost V 3 bases and J 2 bases, with 8 bases left between them. CDR3 protein: CASSMEGAGNTIYF. The CDR3, as DNA: TGTGCCAGTAGTATGGAAGGGGCTGGAAACACCATATATTTT.

Here the CDR3 reads CASSPDNSNQPQHF. The CDR3 nucleotides read TGTGCCAGCAGCCCCGACAATAGCAATCAGCCCCAGCATTTT. This rearrangement joins TRBV6-2 or TRBV6-3 to TRBJ1-5; D remains ambiguous. The CDR3 loop spans 14 amino acids. The V end was cut by 6 bases, the J end by 0 bases, with 9 bases between. Per germline, CDR1 MNHEY and CDR2 SVGEGT.

This sequence joins TRBV10-3 and TRBJ1-1; a possible D gene is TRBD1 (5 bases). The CDR3 is 15 amino acids. Germline CDR1 reads ENHRY; CDR2 reads SYGVKD. V was trimmed by 1 base and J by 3 bases, leaving 12 bases between them. Here the CDR3 reads CAISELGGLYTEAFF. The CDR3, as DNA: TGTGCCATCAGTGAGTTGGGGGGTTTGTACACTGAAGCTTTCTTT.

V and J are TRBV19 and TRBJ2-6, with 9 nucleotides matching TRBD1. The germline CDR1 and CDR2 sequences are LNHDA and SQIVND (reference sequence). The V segment lost 7 bases and the J segment 2 bases; nucleotides outside the gene matches: 15. CDR3 length equals 19 residues. The CDR3, as DNA: TGTGCCAGTATTGGAAAAAGGACAGGGGTCCTTCCTGGGGCCAACGTCCTGACTTTC. It encodes CASIGKRTGVLPGANVLTF.